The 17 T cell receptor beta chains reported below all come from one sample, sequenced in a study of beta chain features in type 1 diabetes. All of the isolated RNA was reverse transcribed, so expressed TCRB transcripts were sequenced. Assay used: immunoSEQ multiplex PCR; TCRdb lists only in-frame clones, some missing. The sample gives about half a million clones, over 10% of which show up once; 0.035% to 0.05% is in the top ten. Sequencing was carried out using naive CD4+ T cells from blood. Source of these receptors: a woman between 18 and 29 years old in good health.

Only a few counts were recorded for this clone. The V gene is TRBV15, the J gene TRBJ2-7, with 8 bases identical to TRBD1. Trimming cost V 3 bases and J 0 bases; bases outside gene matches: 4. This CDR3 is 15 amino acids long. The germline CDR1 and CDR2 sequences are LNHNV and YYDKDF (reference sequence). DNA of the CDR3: TGTGCCACCAGCAGGGAAACAGGGGGCTCCTACGAGCAGTACTTC. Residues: CATSRETGGSYEQYF.

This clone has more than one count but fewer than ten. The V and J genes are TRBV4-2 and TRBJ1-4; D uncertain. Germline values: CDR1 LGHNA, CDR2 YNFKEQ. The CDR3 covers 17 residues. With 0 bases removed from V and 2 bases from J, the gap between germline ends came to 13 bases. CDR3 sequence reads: CASSQEDGPYTNEKLFF. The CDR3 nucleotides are TGTGCCAGCAGCCAAGAAGATGGGCCGTATACTAATGAAAAACTGTTTTTT.

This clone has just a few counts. CDR3 sequence: CAISESDLGRGNSPLHF. CDR3 sequence (DNA): TGTGCCATCAGTGAGTCAGATTTGGGTAGGGGTAATTCACCCCTCCACTTT. The chain is built from TRBV10-3 and TRBJ1-6; tentatively, D is TRBD1 (5 bases). This CDR3 comprises 17 residues. Per the germline V gene, CDR1 is ENHRY and CDR2 is SYGVKD. The ends were cut back, 0 bases at V and 6 bases at J, with 15 bases in the middle.

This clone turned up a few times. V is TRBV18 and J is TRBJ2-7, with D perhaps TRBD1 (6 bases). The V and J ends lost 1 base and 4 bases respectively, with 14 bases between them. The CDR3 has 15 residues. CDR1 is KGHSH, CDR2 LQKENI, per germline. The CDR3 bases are TGTGCCAGCTCACCACAGGGGGTGAGAGAGTACGAGCAGTACGTC. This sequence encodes CASSPQGVREYEQYV.

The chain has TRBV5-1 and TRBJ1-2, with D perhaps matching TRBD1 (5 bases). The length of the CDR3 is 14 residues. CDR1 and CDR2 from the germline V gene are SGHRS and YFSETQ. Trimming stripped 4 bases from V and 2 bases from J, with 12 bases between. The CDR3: CASSPGTVNYGYTF. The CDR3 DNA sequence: TGCGCCAGCAGCCCCGGGACGGTGAACTATGGCTACACCTTC.

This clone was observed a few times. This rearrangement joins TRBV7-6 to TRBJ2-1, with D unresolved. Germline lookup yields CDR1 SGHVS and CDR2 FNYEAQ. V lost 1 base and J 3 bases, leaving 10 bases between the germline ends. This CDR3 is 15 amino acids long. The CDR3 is CASSLGSVSYNEQFF. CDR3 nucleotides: TGTGCCAGCAGCTTAGGGAGTGTTAGCTACAATGAGCAGTTCTTC.

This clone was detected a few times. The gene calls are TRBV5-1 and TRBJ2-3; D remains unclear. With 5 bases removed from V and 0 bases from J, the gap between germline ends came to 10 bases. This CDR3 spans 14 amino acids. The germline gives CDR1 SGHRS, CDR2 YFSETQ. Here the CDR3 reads CASRAARSTDTQYF. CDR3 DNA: TGCGCCAGCAGGGCAGCCAGAAGCACAGATACGCAGTATTTT.

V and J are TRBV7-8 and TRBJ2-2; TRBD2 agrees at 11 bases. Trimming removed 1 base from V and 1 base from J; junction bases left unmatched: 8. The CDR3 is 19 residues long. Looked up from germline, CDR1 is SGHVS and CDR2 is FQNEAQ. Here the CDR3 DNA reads TGTGCCAGCAGCTTAGATCTAGCGGGAGGTTTTCGGAACACCGGGGAGCTGTTTTTT. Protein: CASSLDLAGGFRNTGELFF.

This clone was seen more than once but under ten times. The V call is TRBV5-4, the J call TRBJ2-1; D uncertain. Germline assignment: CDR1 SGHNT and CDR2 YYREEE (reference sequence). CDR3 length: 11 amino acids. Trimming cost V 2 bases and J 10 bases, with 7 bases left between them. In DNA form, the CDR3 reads TGTGCCAGCAGCTTATCCGGGGAGCAGTTCTTC. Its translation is CASSLSGEQFF.

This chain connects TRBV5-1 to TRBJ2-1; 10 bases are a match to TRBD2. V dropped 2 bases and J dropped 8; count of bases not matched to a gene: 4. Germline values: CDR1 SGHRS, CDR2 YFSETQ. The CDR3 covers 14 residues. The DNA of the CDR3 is TGCGCCAGCAGCTTTCCTAGCGGGAGCGATGAGCAGTTCTTC. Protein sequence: CASSFPSGSDEQFF. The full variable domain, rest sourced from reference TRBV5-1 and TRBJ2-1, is KAGVTQTPRYLIKTRGQQVTLSCSPISGHRSVSWYQQTPGQGLQFLFEYFSETQRNKGNFPGRFSGRQFSNSRSEMNVSTLELGDSALYLCASSFPSGSDEQFFGPGTRLTVL.

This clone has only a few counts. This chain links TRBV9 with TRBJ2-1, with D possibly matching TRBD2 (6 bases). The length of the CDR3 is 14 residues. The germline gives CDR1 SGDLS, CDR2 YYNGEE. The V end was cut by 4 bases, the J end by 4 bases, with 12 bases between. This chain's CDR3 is CASSFRDSYNEQFF. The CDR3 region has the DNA TGTGCCAGCAGCTTCCGGGACTCTTACAATGAGCAGTTCTTC.

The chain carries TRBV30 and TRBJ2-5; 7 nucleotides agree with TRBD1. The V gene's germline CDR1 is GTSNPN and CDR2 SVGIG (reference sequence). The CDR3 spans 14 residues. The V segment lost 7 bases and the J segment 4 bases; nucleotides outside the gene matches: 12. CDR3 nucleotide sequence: TGTGCCTTATCAAATGACAGGGTTAGAGAGACCCAGTACTTC. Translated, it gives CALSNDRVRETQYF.

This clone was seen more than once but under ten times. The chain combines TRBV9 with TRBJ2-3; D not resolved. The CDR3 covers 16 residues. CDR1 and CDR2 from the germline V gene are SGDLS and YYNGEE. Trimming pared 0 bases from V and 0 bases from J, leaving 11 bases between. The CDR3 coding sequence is TGTGCCAGCAGCGTAGGTTTGGGCAGCAGCACAGATACGCAGTATTTT. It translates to CASSVGLGSSTDTQYF. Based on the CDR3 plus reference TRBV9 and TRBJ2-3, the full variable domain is DSGVTQTPKHLITATGQRVTLRCSPRSGDLSVYWYQQSLDQGLQFLIQYYNGEERAKGNILERFSAQQFPDLHSELNLSSLELGDSALYFCASSVGLGSSTDTQYFGPGTRLTVL.

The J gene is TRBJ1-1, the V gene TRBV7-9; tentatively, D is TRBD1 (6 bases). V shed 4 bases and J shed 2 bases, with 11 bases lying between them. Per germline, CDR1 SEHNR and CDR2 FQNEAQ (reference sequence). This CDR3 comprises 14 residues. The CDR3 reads CASSSTGYNTEAFF. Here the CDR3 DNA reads TGTGCCAGCAGCTCAACAGGGTACAACACTGAAGCTTTCTTT.

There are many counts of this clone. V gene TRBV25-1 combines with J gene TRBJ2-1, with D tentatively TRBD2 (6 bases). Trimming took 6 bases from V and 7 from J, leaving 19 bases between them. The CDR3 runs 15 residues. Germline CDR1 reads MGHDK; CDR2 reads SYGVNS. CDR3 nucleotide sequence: TGTGCCAGCAGCCCTTTTGGGACTTGGAAGAATGAGCAGTTCTTC. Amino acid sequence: CASSPFGTWKNEQFF.

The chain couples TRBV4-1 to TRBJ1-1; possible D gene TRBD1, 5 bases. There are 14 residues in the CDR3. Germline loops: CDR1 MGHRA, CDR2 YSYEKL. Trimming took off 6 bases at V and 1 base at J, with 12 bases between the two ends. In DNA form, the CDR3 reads TGCGCCAGCAGTCACTTTACAGGGAACACTGAAGCTTTCTTT. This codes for CASSHFTGNTEAFF.

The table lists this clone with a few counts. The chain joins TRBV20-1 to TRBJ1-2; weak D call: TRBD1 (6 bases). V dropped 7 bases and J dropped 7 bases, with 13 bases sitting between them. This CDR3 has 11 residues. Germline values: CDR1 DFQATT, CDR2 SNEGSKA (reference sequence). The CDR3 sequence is CSVRTVAGYTF. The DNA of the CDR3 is TGCAGTGTTCGGACAGTGGCTGGCTACACCTTC.